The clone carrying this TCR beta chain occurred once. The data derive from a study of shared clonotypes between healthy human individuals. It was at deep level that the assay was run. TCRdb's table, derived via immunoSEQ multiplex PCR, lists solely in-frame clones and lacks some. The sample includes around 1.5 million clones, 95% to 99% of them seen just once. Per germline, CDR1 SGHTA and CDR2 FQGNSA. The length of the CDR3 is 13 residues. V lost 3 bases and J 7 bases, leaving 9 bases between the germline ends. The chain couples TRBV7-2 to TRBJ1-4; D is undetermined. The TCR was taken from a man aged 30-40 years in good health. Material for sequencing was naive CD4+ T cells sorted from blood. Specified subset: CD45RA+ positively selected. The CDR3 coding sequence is TGTGCCAGCAGCTTGCGGCGGGGTGAAAAACTGTTTTTT. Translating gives CASSLRRGEKLFF.